This note documents a single T cell receptor beta chain sequence. These data belong to a study of blood T cell repertoires in COVID-19. CDR3 size: 15 residues. The germline V gene encodes CDR1 LGHDT and CDR2 YNNKEL (reference sequence). Unmatched junction bases numbered 5, after V lost 1 base and J lost 9 bases. The assay was immunoSEQ multiplex PCR, and TCRdb's table has in-frame clones only and misses some. Seen here are 270,000 or so clones, roughly 90% observed once, and the top ten hold 2.1%. The rearrangement uses TRBV3-1 (or the pseudogene TRBV3-2) and TRBJ1-6; 8 bases align to TRBD1. The TCR comes from a woman in her sixties or seventies with COVID-19, enrolled during active disease. The sample consisted of peripheral blood. In DNA form, the CDR3 reads TGTGCCAGCAGCCAAGGGACAGGGATAAGTTCACCCCTCCACTTT. Translation: CASSQGTGISSPLHF.